This TCR beta chain was sequenced during a study of blood T cell repertoires in COVID-19. The overall study: Sites across the United States, Italy and Spain contributed samples from acute and convalescent COVID-19. The analysed material was cDNA or gDNA that came from T cells, B-cell-depleted T cells, or PBMCs.

V dropped 2 bases and J dropped 7; count of bases not matched to a gene: 12. The germline V gene has CDR1 MNHEY and CDR2 SVGEGT. The CDR3 runs 16 residues. Original handling: Estimates of nucleated cell counts were drawn from the amplification of reference gene primers. Method: immunoSEQ multiplex PCR; TCRdb's copy keeps in-frame clones and lacks some. The V and J calls and clone size were taken over from that table, and D and trimming were inferred from the DNA. In the table there are about 97,000 clones, around 87% of which are singletons. Sequencing was performed on peripheral blood. V is TRBV6-2 or TRBV6-3 and J is TRBJ2-7; 9 bases are a match to TRBD2. The sequence came from a woman in her 30s with acute or convalescent COVID-19. In nucleotides, the CDR3 is TGTGCCAGCAGTTACCCCACTAGCGGGCCTCATTCGGAGCAGTACTTC. It is translated as CASSYPTSGPHSEQYF.